The clone carrying this T cell receptor beta chain was seen a few times. The CDR3 runs 16 residues. Trimming cost V 4 bases and J 4 bases; bases outside gene matches: 11. Germline CDR1 LGHDT, CDR2 YNNKEL (reference sequence). Produced via immunoSEQ multiplex PCR; TCRdb's table is partial and in-frame only. The table has 150,000 or so clones, more than 60% seen once; the top ten hold roughly 9%. These data belong to a study of blood T cell repertoires in COVID-19. Sequencing was carried out using peripheral blood. The receptor was derived from a woman in her fifties or sixties with active or convalescent COVID-19. The chain couples TRBV3-1 (or the pseudogene TRBV3-2) to TRBJ1-2; 8 nucleotides line up with TRBD1. The CDR3 DNA reads TGTGCCAGCAGCCCCCGGGACAGGCCCTCATCCTATGGCTACACCTTC. Protein product: CASSPRDRPSSYGYTF.